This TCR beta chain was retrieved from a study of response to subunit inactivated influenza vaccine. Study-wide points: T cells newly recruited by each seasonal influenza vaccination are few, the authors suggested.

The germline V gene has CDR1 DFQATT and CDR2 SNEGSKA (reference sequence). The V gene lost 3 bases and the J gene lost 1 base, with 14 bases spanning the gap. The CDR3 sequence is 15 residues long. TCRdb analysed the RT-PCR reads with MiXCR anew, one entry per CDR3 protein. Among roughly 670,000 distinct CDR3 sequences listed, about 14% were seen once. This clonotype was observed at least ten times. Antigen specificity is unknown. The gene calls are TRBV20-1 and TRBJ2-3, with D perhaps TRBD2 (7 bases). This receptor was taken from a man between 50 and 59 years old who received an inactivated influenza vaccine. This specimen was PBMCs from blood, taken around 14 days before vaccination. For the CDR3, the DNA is TGCAGTGCTAGGTTAGGGGGGGCCGGCACAGATACGCAGTATTTT. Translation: CSARLGGAGTDTQYF.